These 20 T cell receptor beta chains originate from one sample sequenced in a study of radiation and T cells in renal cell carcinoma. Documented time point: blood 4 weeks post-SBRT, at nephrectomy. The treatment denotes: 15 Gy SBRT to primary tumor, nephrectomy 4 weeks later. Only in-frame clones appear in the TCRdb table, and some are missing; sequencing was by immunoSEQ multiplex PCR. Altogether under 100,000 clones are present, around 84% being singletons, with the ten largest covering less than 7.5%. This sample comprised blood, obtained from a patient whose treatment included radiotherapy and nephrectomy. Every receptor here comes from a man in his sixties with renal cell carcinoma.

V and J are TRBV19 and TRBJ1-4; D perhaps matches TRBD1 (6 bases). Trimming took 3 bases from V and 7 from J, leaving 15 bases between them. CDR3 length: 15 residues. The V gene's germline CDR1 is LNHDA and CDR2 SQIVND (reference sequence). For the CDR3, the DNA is TGTGCCAGTAGTATCGGCAGGGGAAACCGTGAAAAACTGTTTTTT. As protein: CASSIGRGNREKLFF.

The CDR3 region has the DNA TGTGCCAGTAGTCGGACAGGGGAGGGGGAAAAACTGTTTTTT. This sequence encodes CASSRTGEGEKLFF. J is TRBJ1-4 and V is TRBV19, with 9 bases identical to TRBD1. Unmatched junction bases numbered 6, after V lost 5 bases and J lost 8 bases. Germline loops: CDR1 LNHDA, CDR2 SQIVND (reference sequence). CDR3 length: 14 amino acids.

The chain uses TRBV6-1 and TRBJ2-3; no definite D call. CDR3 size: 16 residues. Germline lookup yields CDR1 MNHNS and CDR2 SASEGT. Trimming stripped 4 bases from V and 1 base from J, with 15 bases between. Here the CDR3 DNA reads TGTGCCAGCAGTGTCTCATCGGGCGCGGGCACAGATACGCAGTATTTT. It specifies CASSVSSGAGTDTQYF.

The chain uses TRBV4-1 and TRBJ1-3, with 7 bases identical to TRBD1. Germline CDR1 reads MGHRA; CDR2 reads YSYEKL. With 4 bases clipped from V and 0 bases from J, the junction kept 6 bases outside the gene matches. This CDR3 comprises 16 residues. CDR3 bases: TGCGCCAGCAGCCGGGACAGTGAAAACTCTGGAAACACCATATATTTT. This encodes CASSRDSENSGNTIYF.

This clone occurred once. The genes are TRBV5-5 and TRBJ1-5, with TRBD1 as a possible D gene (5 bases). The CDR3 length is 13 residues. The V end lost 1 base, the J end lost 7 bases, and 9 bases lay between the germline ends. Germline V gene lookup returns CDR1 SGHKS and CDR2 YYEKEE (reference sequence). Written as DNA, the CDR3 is TGTGCCAGCAGCTTGCAGGGCGGGCAGCCCCAGCATTTT. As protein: CASSLQGGQPQHF.

In DNA form, the CDR3 reads TGCGCCAGCAGTTTCTCCCAGGGGGATACGCAGTATTTT. Its protein product is CASSFSQGDTQYF. The V and J genes are TRBV5-1 and TRBJ2-3; TRBD1 might be the D (6 bases). CDR3 length: 13 amino acids. Germline V CDR1 and CDR2: SGHRS, YFSETQ. V lost 5 bases, J lost 6 bases, and 13 bases lay in between.

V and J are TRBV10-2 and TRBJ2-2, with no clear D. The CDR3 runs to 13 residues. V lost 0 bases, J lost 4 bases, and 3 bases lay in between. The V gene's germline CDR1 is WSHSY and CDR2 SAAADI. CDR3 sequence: CASSESITGELFF. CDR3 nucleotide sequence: TGCGCCAGCAGTGAGTCGATCACCGGGGAGCTGTTTTTT.

The CDR3 coding sequence is TGCGCCAGCTCCTTCGACTTATTACGGGACAATGAGCAGTTCTTC. Protein product: CASSFDLLRDNEQFF. The chain combines TRBV10-1 with TRBJ2-1; D gene uncertain. Per germline, CDR1 WNHNN and CDR2 SYGVQD (reference sequence). There are 15 residues in the CDR3. Trimming pared 8 bases from V and 5 bases from J, leaving 19 bases between.

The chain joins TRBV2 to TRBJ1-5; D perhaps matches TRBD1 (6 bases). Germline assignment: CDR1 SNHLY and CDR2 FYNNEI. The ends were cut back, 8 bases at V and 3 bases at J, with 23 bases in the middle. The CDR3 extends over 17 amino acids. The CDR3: CASLAGKQGTANQPQHF. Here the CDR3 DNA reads TGTGCCAGCCTCGCGGGTAAGCAGGGGACGGCCAATCAGCCCCAGCATTTT.

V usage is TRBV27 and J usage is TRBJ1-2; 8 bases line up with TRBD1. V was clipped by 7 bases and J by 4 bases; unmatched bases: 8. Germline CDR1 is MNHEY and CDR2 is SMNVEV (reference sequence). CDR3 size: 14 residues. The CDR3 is CASKTGTGVYGYTF. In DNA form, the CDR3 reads TGTGCCAGCAAAACCGGGACAGGAGTCTATGGCTACACCTTC.

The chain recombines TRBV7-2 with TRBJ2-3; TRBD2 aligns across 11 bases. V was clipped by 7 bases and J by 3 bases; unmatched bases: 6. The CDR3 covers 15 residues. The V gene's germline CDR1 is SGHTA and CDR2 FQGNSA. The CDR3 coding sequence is TGTGCCAGCACCCCGGGACTAGCGGCGACAGATACGCAGTATTTT. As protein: CASTPGLAATDTQYF.

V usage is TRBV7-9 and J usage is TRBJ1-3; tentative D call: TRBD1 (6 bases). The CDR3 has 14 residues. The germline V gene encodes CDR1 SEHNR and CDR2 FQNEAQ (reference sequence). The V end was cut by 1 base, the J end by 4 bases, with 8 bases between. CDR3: CASSLEGVGNTIYF. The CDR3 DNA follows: TGTGCCAGCAGCTTAGAGGGGGTGGGAAACACCATATATTTT.

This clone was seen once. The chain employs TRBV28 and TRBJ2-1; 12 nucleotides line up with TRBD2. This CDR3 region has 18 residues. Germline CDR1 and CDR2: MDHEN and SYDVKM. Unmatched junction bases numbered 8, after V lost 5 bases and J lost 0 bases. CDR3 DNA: TGTGCCAGCAGTCATCCCGCTAGCGGGAGGGGCTCCTACAATGAGCAGTTCTTC. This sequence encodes CASSHPASGRGSYNEQFF.

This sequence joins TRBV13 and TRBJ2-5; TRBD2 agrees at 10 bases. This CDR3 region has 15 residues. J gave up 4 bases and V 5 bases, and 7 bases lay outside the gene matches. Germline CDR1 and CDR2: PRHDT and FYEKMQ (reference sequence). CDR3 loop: CASSPFRLAGETQYF. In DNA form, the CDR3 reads TGTGCCAGCAGCCCCTTTCGACTAGCGGGAGAGACCCAGTACTTC.

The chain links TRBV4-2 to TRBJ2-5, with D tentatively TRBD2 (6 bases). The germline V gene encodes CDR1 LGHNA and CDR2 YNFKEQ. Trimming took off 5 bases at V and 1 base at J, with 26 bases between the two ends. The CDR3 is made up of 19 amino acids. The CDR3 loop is CASSEGWDSSGSSQETQYF. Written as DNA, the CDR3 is TGTGCCAGCAGCGAAGGATGGGACTCCTCTGGCTCCTCCCAAGAGACCCAGTACTTC.

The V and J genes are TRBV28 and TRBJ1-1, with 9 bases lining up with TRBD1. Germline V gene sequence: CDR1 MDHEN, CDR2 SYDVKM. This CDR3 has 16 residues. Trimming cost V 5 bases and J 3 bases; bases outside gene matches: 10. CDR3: CASSVPGQGTDTEAFF. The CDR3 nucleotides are TGTGCCAGCAGTGTCCCGGGACAGGGTACGGACACTGAAGCTTTCTTT.

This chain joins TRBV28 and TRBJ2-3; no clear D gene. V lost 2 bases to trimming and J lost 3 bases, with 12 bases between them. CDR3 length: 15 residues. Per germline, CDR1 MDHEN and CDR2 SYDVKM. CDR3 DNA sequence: TGTGCCAGCAGTTTACAGCCGATGGGGACAGATACGCAGTATTTT. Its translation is CASSLQPMGTDTQYF. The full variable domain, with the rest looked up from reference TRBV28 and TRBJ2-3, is DVKVTQSSRYLVKRTGEKVFLECVQDMDHENMFWYRQDPGLGLRLIYFSYDVKMKEKGDIPEGYSVSREKKERFSLILESASTNQTSMYLCASSLQPMGTDTQYFGPGTRLTVL.

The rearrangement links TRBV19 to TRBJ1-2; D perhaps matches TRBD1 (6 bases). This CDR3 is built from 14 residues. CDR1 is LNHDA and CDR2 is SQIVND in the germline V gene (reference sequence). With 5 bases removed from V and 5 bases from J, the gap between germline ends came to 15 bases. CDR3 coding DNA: TGTGCCAGTAGTCTCTTGAGACAGGAGTATGGCTACACCTTC. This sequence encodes CASSLLRQEYGYTF.

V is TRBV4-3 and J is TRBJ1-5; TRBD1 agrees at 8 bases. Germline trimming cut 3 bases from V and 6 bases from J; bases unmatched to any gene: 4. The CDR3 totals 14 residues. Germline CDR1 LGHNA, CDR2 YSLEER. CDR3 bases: TGCGCCAGCAGCCACGGACAGGGTAGTCAGCCCCAGCATTTT. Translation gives CASSHGQGSQPQHF.

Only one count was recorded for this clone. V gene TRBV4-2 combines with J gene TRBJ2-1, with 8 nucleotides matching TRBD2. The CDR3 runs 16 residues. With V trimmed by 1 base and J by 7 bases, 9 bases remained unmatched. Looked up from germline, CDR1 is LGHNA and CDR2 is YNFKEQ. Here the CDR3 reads CASSQGSSGSRNEQFF. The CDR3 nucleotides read TGTGCCAGCAGCCAAGGATCGAGCGGGAGTAGGAATGAGCAGTTCTTC.